This T cell receptor beta chain stems from a study of beta chain features in type 1 diabetes. Comment on this clone: As yet, its antigen is unknown.

Regarding the study as a whole: Unsettled here was the matter of whether HLA type influences TCRB rearrangement.

This CDR3 is built from 16 residues. Germline values: CDR1 SGHNT, CDR2 YENEEA. J gave up 0 bases and V 3 bases, and 3 bases lay outside the gene matches. Reverse transcription of all isolated RNA meant that expressed TCRB transcripts were sequenced. The protocol was immunoSEQ multiplex PCR, while the TCRdb copy is restricted to in-frame clones and leaves out a portion. The sample yields 150,000 or so clones, roughly a tenth seen once. This rearrangement joins TRBV11-3 to TRBJ2-1; 9 nucleotides match TRBD1. The sequenced sample was central memory CD4+ T cells from blood. This TCR was sampled from a man between 18 and 29 years old in good health. The CDR3 region is CASSLAGQGSYNEQFF. Here the CDR3 DNA reads TGTGCCAGCAGCTTGGCGGGACAGGGCTCCTACAATGAGCAGTTCTTC.